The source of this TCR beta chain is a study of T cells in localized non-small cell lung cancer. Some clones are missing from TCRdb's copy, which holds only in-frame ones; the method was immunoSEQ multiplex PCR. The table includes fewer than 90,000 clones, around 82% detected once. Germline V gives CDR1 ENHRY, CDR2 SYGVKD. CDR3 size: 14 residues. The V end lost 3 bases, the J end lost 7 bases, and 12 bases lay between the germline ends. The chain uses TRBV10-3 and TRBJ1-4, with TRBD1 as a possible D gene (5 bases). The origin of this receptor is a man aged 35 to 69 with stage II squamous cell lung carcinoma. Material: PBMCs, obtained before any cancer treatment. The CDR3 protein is CAISELGTAEKLFF. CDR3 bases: TGTGCCATCAGTGAACTCGGGACTGCTGAAAAACTGTTTTTT.